This T cell receptor beta chain originates from a study of tumor-infiltrating lymphocytes in primary liver carcinoma. Scientists recovered RNA and DNA together from around 20-30 mg of unsorted bulk tissue. The study sampled five separate regions from each tumor. This clonotype was observed at least ten times. The CDR3 has 15 amino acids. V lost 1 base and J lost 6; bases outside the gene matches: 7. The germline V gene has CDR1 SGHAT and CDR2 FQDESV (reference sequence). Researchers generated TCR beta cDNA from about 0.5 ug of total RNA, relying on a constant-region primer. TCR beta libraries came from three nested multiplex PCR rounds using slightly modified ARM-PCR. TRBV1-TRBV30 forward and Cbeta reverse primers drove the first two approximately 11-cycle rounds. MiXCR was run by TCRdb on the multiplex PCR reads, yielding one entry per CDR3 protein. The table records approximately 20,000 distinct CDR3 sequences, over 60% of them present only once.

This rearrangement joins TRBV11-1 to TRBJ2-3; 7 bases are a match to TRBD1. This TCR came from a woman younger than 45 with primary liver carcinoma and hepatitis B virus infection. Sequencing was performed on liver tumor tissue from sampling region 1. Subset here: tumor region T1, superior pole. CDR3 nucleotides: TGTGCCAGCAGCTTAGGAAGGGGGCGCGTGGATACGCAGTATTTT. Translation gives CASSLGRGRVDTQYF.